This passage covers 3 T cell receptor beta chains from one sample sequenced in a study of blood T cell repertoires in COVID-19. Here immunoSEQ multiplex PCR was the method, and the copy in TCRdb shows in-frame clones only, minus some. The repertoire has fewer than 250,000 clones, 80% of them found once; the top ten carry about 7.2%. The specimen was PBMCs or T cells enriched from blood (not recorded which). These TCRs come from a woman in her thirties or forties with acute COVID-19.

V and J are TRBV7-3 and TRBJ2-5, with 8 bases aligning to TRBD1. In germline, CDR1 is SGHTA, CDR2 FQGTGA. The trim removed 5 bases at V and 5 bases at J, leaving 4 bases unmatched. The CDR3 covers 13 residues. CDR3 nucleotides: TGTGCCAGCAGCAGGACAGGGATGGAGACCCAGTACTTC. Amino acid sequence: CASSRTGMETQYF.

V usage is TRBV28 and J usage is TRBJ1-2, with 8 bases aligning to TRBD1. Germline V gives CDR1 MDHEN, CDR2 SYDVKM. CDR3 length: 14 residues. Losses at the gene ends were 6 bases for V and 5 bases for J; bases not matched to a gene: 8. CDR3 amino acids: CASRPTGEPYGYTF. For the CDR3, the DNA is TGTGCCAGCAGACCGACAGGGGAACCTTATGGCTACACCTTC.

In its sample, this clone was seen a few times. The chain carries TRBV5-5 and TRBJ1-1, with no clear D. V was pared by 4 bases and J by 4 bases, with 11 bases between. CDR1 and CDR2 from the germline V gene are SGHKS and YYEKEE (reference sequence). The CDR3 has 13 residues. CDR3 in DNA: TGTGCCAGCAGCCCCCCGGGAGTCACTGAAGCTTTCTTT. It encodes CASSPPGVTEAFF.